This record concerns one TCR beta chain sequence. Its antigen remains unknown. The V end was cut by 5 bases, the J end by 6 bases, with 14 bases between. The CDR3 runs to 13 residues. CDR1 is SGHTA, CDR2 FQGNSA, per germline. Only United States sites treated participants with HIV. The sample is drawn from a study of long-term antiretroviral therapy in people with HIV. Study-level findings and limits: ART was followed by higher diversity that remained below transplant donor controls. Unavailable data included ART adherence, viral resistance and therapy changes (switches in treatment). Blood, drawn from the mid-2000s to the late 2010s, may reflect older ART regimens.

The assay, immunoSEQ v3.0, was run at survey level. Clones were read by immunoSEQ multiplex PCR, and TCRdb kept only the in-frame ones, dropping some. Here the sample spans roughly 12,000 clones, 79% being singletons. The sample in question was unsorted PBMCs, obtained 0.8 years before starting antiretroviral therapy. This clonotype originated in a woman in her forties with HIV. V and J are TRBV7-2 and TRBJ2-7; possible D gene TRBD1, 6 bases. The CDR3 region is CASSAHREGEQYF. CDR3 DNA: TGTGCCAGCAGCGCCCACAGGGAAGGCGAGCAGTACTTC.